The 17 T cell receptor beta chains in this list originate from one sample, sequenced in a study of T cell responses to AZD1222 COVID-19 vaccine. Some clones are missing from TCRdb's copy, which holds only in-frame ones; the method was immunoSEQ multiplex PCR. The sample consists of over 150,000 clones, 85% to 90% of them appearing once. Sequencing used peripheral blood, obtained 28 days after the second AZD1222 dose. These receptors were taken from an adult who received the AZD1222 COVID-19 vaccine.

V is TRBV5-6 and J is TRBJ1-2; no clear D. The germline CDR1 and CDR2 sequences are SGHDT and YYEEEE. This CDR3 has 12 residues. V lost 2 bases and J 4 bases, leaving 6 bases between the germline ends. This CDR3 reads CASSFWAYGYTF. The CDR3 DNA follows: TGTGCCAGCAGCTTTTGGGCCTATGGCTACACCTTC.

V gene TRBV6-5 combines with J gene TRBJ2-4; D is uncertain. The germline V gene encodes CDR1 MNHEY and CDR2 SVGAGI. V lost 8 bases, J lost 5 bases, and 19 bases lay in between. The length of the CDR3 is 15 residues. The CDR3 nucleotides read TGTGCCAGCGCCATAGACCGACCACTCCAAAACATTCAGTACTTC. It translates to CASAIDRPLQNIQYF.

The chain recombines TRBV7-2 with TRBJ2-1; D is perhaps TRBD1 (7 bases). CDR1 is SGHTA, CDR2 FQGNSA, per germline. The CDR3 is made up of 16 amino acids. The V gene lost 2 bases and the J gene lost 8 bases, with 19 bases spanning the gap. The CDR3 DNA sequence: TGTGCCAGCAGCTTACAGGGGGGCCGTACAGGGTATGAGCAGTTCTTC. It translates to CASSLQGGRTGYEQFF.

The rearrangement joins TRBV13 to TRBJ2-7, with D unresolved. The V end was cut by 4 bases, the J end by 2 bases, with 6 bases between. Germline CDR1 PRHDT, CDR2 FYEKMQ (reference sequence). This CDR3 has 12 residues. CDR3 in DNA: TGTGCCAGCAGCTCCGGACCCTACGAGCAGTACTTC. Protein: CASSSGPYEQYF.

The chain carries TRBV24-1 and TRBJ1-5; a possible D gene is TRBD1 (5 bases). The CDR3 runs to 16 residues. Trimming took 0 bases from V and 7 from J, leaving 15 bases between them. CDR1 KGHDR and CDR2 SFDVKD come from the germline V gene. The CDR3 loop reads CATSDLSGQAGQPQHF. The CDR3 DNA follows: TGTGCCACCAGTGATTTGTCGGGGCAGGCTGGGCAGCCCCAGCATTTT.

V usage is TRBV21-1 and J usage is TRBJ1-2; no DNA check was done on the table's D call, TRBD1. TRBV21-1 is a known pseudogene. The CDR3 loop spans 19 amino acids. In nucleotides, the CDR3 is TGTGCCAGCAGCAAAGTGGGGGACAGGGCCATCTTATCTAACTATGGCTACACCTTC. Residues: CASSKVGDRAILSNYGYTF.

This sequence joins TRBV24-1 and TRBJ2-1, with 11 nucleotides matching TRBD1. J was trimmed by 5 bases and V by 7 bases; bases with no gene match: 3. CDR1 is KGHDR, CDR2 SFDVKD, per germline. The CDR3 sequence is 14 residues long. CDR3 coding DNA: TGTGCCACCAGAGGACAGGGGGCAGACAATGAGCAGTTCTTC. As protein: CATRGQGADNEQFF.

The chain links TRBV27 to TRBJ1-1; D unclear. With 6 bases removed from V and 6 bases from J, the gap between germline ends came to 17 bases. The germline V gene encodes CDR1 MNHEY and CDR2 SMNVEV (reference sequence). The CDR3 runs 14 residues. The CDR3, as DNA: TGTGCCAGCAGGACCCTATGGCTTGAGGCTGAAGCTTTCTTT. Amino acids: CASRTLWLEAEAFF.

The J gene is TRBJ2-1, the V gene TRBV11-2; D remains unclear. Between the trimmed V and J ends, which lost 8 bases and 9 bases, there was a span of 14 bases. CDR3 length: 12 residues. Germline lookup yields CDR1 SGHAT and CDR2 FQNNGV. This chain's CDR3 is CASWEGRGEQFF. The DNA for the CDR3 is TGTGCCAGCTGGGAAGGGCGTGGTGAGCAGTTCTTC.

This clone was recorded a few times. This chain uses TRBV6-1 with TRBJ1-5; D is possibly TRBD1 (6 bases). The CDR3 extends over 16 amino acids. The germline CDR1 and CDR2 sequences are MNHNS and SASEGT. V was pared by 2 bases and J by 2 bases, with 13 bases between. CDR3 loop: CASSELEHRGNQPQHF. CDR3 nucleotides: TGTGCCAGCAGTGAACTTGAACACAGGGGCAATCAGCCCCAGCATTTT.

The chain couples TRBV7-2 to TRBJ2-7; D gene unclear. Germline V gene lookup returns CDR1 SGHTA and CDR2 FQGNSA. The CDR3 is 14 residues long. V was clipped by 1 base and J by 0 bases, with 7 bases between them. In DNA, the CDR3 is TGTGCCAGCAGCTTAGATCCCAGCTCCTACGAGCAGTACTTC. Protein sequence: CASSLDPSSYEQYF.

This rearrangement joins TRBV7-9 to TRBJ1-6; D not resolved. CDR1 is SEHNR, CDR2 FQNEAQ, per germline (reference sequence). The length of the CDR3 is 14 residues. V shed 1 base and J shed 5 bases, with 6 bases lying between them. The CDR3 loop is CASSLVTDNSPLHF. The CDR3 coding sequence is TGTGCCAGCAGCTTAGTCACAGATAATTCACCCCTCCACTTT.

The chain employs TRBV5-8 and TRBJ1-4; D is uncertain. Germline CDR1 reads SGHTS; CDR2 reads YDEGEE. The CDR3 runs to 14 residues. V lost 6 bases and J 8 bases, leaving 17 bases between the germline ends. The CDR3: CASTPPVGREKLFF. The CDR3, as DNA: TGTGCCAGCACCCCCCCGGTTGGGCGGGAAAAACTGTTTTTT. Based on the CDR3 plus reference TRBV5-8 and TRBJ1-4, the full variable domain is EAGVTQSPTHLIKTRGQQATLRCSPISGHTSVYWYQQALGLGLQFLLWYDEGEERNRGNFPPRFSGRQFPNYSSELNVNALELEDSALYLCASTPPVGREKLFFGSGTQLSVL.

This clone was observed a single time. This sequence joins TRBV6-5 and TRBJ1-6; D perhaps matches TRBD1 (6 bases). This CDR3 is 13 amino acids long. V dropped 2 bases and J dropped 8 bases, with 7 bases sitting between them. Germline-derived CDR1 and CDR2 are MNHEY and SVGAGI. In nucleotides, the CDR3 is TGTGCCAGCAGTTACGGGGGGCATTCACCCCTCCACTTT. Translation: CASSYGGHSPLHF.

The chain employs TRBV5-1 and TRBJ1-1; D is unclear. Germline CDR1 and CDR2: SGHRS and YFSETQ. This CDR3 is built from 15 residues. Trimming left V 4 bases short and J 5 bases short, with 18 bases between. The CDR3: CASSPRTEMGTEAFF. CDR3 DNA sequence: TGCGCCAGCAGCCCGCGGACGGAGATGGGTACTGAAGCTTTCTTT.

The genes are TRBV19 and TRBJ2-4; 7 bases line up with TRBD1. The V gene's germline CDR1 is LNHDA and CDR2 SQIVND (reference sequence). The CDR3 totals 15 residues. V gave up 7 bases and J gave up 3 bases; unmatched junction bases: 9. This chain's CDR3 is CASKSDRVNKNIQYF. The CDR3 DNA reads TGTGCCAGTAAAAGCGACAGGGTCAACAAAAACATTCAGTACTTC.

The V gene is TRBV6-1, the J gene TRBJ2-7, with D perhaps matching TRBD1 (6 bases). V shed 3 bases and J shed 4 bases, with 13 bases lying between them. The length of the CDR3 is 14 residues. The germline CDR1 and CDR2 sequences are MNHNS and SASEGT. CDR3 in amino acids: CASSEGQGTYEQYF. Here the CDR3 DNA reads TGTGCCAGCAGTGAGGGCCAGGGGACATACGAGCAGTACTTC.